Included here is one T cell receptor (beta chain) sequence, with context. Trimming cost V 3 bases and J 4 bases, with 16 bases left between them. Germline V gives CDR1 SGHRS, CDR2 YFSETQ. The CDR3 covers 15 residues. This specimen belongs to a study of blood T cell repertoires in COVID-19. This table comes from immunoSEQ multiplex PCR, and its TCRdb copy is limited to in-frame clones, with some not included. The sample lists some 370,000 clones; around 83% were seen once. The chain is built from TRBV5-1 and TRBJ1-1; weak D call: TRBD1 (6 bases). The receptor was isolated from a woman aged 50 to 65 who had recovered from COVID-19. Sequenced sample: PBMCs or T cells enriched from blood (not recorded which). CDR3 nucleotide sequence: TGCGCCAGCAGCTCGGGGACACCATCCTTCACTGAAGCTTTCTTT. This sequence encodes CASSSGTPSFTEAFF.